This T cell receptor (beta chain) originates from a study of T cell responses to AZD1222 COVID-19 vaccine. General study findings and limits: Most donors were white British and more were female, and clonal diversity was possibly underestimated. Repertoire sampling was restricted to post-peak T cell response timepoints.

Using immunoSEQ multiplex PCR, the repertoire was profiled, and TCRdb retains in-frame clones only, with some absent. Of 95,000 to 130,000 clones listed, more than 85% are singletons. CDR3 size: 15 residues. The ends were cut back, 5 bases at V and 2 bases at J, with 15 bases in the middle. The V gene's germline CDR1 is SGHTA and CDR2 FQGNSA. Regarding this clone: Its specificity is not known.

The V call is TRBV7-2, the J call TRBJ1-2; the D gene is possibly TRBD1 (6 bases). This specimen was peripheral blood, taken on day 0 of AZD1222 vaccination. The TCR was taken from an adult in good health. This CDR3 is CASSIRGGGNYGYTF. In nucleotides, the CDR3 is TGTGCCAGCAGCATTAGAGGGGGAGGCAACTATGGCTACACCTTC. Full variable domain (rest looked up from reference TRBV7-2 and TRBJ1-2): GAGVSQSPSNKVTEKGKDVELRCDPISGHTALYWYRQSLGQGLEFLIYFQGNSAPDKSGLPSDRFSAERTGGSVSTLTIQRTQQEDSAVYLCASSIRGGGNYGYTFGSGTRLTVV.